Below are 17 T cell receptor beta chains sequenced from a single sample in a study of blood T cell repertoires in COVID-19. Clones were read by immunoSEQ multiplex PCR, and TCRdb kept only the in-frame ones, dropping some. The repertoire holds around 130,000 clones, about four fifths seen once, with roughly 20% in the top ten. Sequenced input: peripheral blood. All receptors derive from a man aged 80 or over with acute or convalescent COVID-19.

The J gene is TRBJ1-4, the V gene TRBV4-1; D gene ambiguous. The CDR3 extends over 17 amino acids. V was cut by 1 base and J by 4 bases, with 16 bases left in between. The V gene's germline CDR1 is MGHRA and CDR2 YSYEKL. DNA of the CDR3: TGCGCCAGCAGCCAAGGGTTCCGGGTGCCCGGTAATGAAAAACTGTTTTTT. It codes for CASSQGFRVPGNEKLFF.

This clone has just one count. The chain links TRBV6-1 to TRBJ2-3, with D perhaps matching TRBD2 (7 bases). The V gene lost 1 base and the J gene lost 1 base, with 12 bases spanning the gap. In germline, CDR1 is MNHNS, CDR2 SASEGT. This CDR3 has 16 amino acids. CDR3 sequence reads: CASSEVMGGRTDTQYF. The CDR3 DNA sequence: TGTGCCAGCAGTGAAGTGATGGGGGGGCGCACAGATACGCAGTATTTT.

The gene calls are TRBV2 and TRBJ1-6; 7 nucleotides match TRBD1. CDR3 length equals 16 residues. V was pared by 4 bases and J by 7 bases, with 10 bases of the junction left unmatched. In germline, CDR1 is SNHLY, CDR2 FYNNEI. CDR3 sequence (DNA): TGTGCCAGCAGTGTTCCACCGGGACAGAGAAATTCACCCCTCCACTTT. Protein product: CASSVPPGQRNSPLHF.

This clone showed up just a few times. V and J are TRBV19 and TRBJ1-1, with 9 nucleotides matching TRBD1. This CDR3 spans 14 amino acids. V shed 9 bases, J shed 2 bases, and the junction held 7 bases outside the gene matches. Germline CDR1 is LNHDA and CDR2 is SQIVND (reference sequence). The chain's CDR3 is CASGWDRANTEAFF. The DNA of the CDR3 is TGTGCCAGCGGATGGGACAGGGCTAACACTGAAGCTTTCTTT.

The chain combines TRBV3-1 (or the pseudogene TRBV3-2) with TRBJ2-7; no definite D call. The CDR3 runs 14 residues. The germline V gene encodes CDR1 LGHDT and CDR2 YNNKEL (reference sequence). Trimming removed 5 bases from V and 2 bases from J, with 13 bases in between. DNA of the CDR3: TGTGCCAGCAGCTATACGCCAGAAACCTACGAGCAGTACTTC. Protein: CASSYTPETYEQYF.

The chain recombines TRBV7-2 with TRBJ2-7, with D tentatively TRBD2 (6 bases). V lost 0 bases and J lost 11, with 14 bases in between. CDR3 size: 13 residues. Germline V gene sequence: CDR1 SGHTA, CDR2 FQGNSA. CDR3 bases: TGTGCCAGCAGCTTAGCTACGGGGAGGACGGAGTACTTC. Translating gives CASSLATGRTEYF.

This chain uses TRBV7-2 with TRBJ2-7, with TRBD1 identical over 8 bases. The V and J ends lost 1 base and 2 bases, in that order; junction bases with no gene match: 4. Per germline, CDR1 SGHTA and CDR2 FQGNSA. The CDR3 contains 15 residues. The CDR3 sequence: CASSLGQGRTYEQYF. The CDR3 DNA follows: TGTGCCAGCAGCTTAGGACAGGGGCGCACCTACGAGCAGTACTTC.

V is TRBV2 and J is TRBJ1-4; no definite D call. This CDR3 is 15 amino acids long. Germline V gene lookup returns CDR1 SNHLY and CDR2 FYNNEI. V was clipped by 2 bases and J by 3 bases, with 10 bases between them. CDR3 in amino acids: CASSESGAANEKLFF. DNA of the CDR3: TGTGCCAGCAGTGAAAGTGGAGCGGCTAATGAAAAACTGTTTTTT.

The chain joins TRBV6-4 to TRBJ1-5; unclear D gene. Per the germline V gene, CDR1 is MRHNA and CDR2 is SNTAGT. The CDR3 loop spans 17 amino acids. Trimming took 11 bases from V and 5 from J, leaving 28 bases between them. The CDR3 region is CARPRLKRDLIYQPQHF. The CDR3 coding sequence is TGTGCCCGCCCAAGGCTTAAGAGAGACTTAATATATCAGCCCCAGCATTTT.

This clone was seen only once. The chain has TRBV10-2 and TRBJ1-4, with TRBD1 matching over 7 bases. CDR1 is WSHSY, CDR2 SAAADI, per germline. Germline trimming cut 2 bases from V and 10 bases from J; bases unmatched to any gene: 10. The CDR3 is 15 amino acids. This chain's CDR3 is CASSEGTGVDGKLFF. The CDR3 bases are TGCGCCAGCAGTGAGGGAACAGGGGTCGACGGAAAACTGTTTTTT.

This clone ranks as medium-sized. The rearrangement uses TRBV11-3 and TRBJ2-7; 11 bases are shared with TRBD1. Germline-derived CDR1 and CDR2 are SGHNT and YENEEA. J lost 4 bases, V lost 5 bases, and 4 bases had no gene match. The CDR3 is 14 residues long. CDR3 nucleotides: TGTGCCAGCAGCCCGAGGGACAGGGGGTACGAGCAGTACTTC. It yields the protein CASSPRDRGYEQYF. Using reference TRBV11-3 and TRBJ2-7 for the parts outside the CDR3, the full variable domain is EAGVVQSPRYKIIEKKQPVAFWCNPISGHNTLYWYLQNLGQGPELLIRYENEEAVDDSQLPKDRFSAERLKGVDSTLKIQPAELGDSAVYLCASSPRDRGYEQYFGPGTRLTVT.

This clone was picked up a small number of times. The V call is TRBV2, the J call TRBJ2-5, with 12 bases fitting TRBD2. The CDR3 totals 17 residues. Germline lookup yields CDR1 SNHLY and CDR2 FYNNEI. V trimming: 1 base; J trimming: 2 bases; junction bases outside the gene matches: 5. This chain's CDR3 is CASSEGLAGGLQETQYF. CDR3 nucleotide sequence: TGTGCCAGCAGTGAAGGGCTAGCGGGGGGGCTTCAAGAGACCCAGTACTTC.

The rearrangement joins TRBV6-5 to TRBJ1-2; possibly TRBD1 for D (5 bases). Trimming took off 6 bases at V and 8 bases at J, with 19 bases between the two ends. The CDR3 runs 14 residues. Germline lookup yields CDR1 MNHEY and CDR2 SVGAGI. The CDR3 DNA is TGTGCCAGCAGCCCAGGGACTCCTGTGGAGGGCTACACCTTC. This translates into CASSPGTPVEGYTF.

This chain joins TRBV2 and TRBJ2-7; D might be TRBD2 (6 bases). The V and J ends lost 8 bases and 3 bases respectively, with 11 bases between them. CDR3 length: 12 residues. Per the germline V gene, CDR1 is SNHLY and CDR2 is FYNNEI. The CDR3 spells CASGGTLYEQYF. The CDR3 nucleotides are TGTGCCAGCGGGGGGACTCTCTACGAGCAGTACTTC.

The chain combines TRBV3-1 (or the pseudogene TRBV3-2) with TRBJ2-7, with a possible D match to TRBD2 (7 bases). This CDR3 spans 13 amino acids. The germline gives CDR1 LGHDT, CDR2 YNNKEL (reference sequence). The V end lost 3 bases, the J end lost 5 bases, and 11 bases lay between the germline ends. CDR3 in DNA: TGTGCCAGCAGCCAGGGGAGGGGGAACGAGCAGTACTTC. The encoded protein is CASSQGRGNEQYF.

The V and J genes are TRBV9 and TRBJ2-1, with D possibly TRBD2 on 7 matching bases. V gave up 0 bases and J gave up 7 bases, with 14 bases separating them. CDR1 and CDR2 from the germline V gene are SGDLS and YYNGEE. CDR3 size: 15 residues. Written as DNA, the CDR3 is TGTGCCAGCAGCGTAGGGGGGGGACACTGGAATGAGCAGTTCTTC. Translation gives CASSVGGGHWNEQFF.

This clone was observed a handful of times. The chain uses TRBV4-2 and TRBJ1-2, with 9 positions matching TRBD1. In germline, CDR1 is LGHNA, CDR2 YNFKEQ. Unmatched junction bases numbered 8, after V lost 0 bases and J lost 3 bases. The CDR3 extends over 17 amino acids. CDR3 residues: CASSQDPGTGNYYGYTF. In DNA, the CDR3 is TGTGCCAGCAGCCAAGACCCGGGGACAGGGAATTACTATGGCTACACCTTC.